What follows are 16 T cell receptor beta chains derived from one specimen sequenced in a study of T-cell reconstitution after alpha-beta-depleted transplantation in children. Construction of the TCRbeta library involved unique molecular identifiers. TCRdb re-called the PCR reads through MiXCR, storing one row per CDR3 protein. This table holds about 310,000 distinct CDR3 sequences, roughly 21% found once. This sample comprised PBMCs, mostly from graft donor cells, obtained 180 days after TCRalphabeta/CD19-depleted stem cell transplant. The receptors shown here come from a male patient younger than 18 who had a stem cell transplant for acute lymphoblastic leukemia, so the T cells may come from the graft donor.

The chain uses TRBV20-1 and TRBJ2-7; 7 nucleotides align to TRBD1. CDR1 and CDR2 (germline): DFQATT, SNEGSKA (reference sequence). CDR3 length: 14 amino acids. Trimming at V came to 5 bases and at J to 1 base, leaving 8 bases not matched to a gene. For the CDR3, the DNA is TGCAGTGCTGCCTCGGGGACAGCGTCCTACGAGCAGTACTTC. Translation gives CSAASGTASYEQYF.

In this sample, this clonotype turned up a few times. The genes are TRBV9 and TRBJ2-7; the D gene is possibly TRBD1 (5 bases). Germline V gene data show CDR1 as SGDLS and CDR2 as YYNGEE. The CDR3 is 14 residues long. V was clipped by 0 bases and J by 3 bases, with 10 bases between them. In nucleotides, the CDR3 is TGTGCCAGCAGCGTAGCTACCCAGGGCTACGAGCAGTACTTC. Protein: CASSVATQGYEQYF.

V and J are TRBV10-3 and TRBJ2-7, with D perhaps TRBD2 (6 bases). The CDR3 sequence is 15 residues long. The ends were cut back, 3 bases at V and 4 bases at J, with 16 bases in the middle. From germline, CDR1 is ENHRY and CDR2 SYGVKD. The CDR3 nucleotides read TGTGCCATCAGTGATTACCCGGGAGTACGTTACGAGCAGTACTTC. This encodes CAISDYPGVRYEQYF.

This clonotype was seen at least ten times. The chain is built from TRBV7-9 and TRBJ1-5, with D possibly being TRBD1 (6 bases). V lost 3 bases to trimming and J lost 3 bases, with 12 bases between them. Germline V gene lookup returns CDR1 SEHNR and CDR2 FQNEAQ (reference sequence). CDR3 length: 15 residues. Here the CDR3 reads CASSFGNRDNQPQHF. The CDR3 DNA reads TGTGCCAGCAGCTTTGGAAACAGGGACAATCAGCCCCAGCATTTT.

This clonotype has a handful of counts. This chain joins TRBV24-1 and TRBJ2-7, with a weak D call TRBD1 (5 bases). The CDR3 runs 13 residues. The V end was cut by 3 bases, the J end by 6 bases, with 11 bases between. Germline CDR1 is KGHDR and CDR2 is SFDVKD. The CDR3 is CATSDGTGPEQYF. The CDR3, as DNA: TGTGCCACCAGTGATGGAACAGGCCCCGAGCAGTACTTC.

The chain uses TRBV11-1 and TRBJ2-1; 12 bases align to TRBD2. The ends lost 0 bases at V and 8 bases at J; junction bases unmatched: 5. This CDR3 has 16 residues. Germline V CDR1 and CDR2: SGHAT, FQDESV (reference sequence). CDR3 protein: CASSLAWTSGTDEQFF. The CDR3 bases are TGTGCCAGCAGCTTAGCATGGACTAGCGGGACGGATGAGCAGTTCTTC.

This clonotype was recorded at least ten times. This rearrangement joins TRBV11-2 to TRBJ1-5; TRBD1 matches 10 bases. The CDR3 spans 18 residues. Trimming took 5 bases from V and 0 from J; bases not matched to a gene: 10. The V gene's germline CDR1 is SGHAT and CDR2 FQNNGV. CDR3 coding DNA: TGTGCCAGCAGCCTACGGGACAGGGGTCATTATAGCAATCAGCCCCAGCATTTT. This encodes CASSLRDRGHYSNQPQHF.

This clonotype was seen a single time. This chain uses TRBV4-1 with TRBJ2-3; 10 nucleotides line up with TRBD2. Trimming cost V 4 bases and J 3 bases; bases outside gene matches: 10. There are 17 residues in the CDR3. Germline V gives CDR1 MGHRA, CDR2 YSYEKL. CDR3 protein: CASSLTVLAGETDTQYF. The CDR3 DNA follows: TGCGCCAGCAGCCTAACTGTTCTAGCGGGAGAGACAGATACGCAGTATTTT.

This clonotype was counted at least ten times. The rearrangement links TRBV29-1 to TRBJ2-5, with TRBD1 as a possible D gene (5 bases). There are 12 residues in the CDR3. V lost 4 bases to trimming and J lost 5 bases, with 11 bases between them. The germline V gene encodes CDR1 SQVTM and CDR2 ANQGSEA. CDR3 residues: CSVAQGTETQYF. Written as DNA, the CDR3 is TGCAGCGTTGCCCAGGGTACGGAGACCCAGTACTTC. The full variable domain, rest sourced from reference TRBV29-1 and TRBJ2-5, is SAVISQKPSRDICQRGTSLTIQCQVDSQVTMMFWYRQQPGQSLTLIATANQGSEATYESGFVIDKFPISRPNLTFSTLTVSNMSPEDSSIYLCSVAQGTETQYFGPGTRLLVL.

The genes are TRBV4-1 and TRBJ2-7; 9 bases are shared with TRBD1. Trimming removed 1 base from V and 4 bases from J; junction bases left unmatched: 2. Germline V gene sequence: CDR1 MGHRA, CDR2 YSYEKL. The CDR3 totals 14 residues. The CDR3 sequence is CASSQVGQGYEQYF. For the CDR3, the DNA is TGCGCCAGCAGCCAAGTAGGACAGGGGTACGAGCAGTACTTC.

This clonotype appeared a few times. The chain couples TRBV6-1 to TRBJ1-1; TRBD1 matches 9 bases. Germline V gene sequence: CDR1 MNHNS, CDR2 SASEGT. V lost 5 bases and J lost 4; bases outside the gene matches: 5. This CDR3 spans 14 amino acids. DNA of the CDR3: TGTGCCAGCAGTAAAAACAGGGGGCCCACTGAAGCTTTCTTT. Amino acid sequence: CASSKNRGPTEAFF.

This clonotype was seen a handful of times. For the CDR3, the DNA is TGTGCCAGCAGTTTCAGGGGGACAGGGAATGGCTACACCTTC. Its translation is CASSFRGTGNGYTF. This chain links TRBV12-3 or TRBV12-4 with TRBJ1-2, with 9 bases fitting TRBD1. The V segment lost 3 bases and the J segment 6 bases; nucleotides outside the gene matches: 5. CDR3 size: 14 residues.

This clonotype was found many times. V gene TRBV4-2 combines with J gene TRBJ2-7; D unclear. V gave up 3 bases and J gave up 3 bases, with 9 bases separating them. This CDR3 region has 13 residues. Germline V gene data show CDR1 as LGHNA and CDR2 as YNFKEQ. The CDR3 DNA reads as TGTGCCAGCAGCCAGACAAACGGCTACGAGCAGTACTTC. Encoded protein: CASSQTNGYEQYF.

The chain links TRBV12-3 or TRBV12-4 to TRBJ1-4; D ambiguous. Trimming removed 7 bases at V and 5 bases at J, with 11 bases between. This CDR3 is built from 13 residues. The CDR3 coding sequence is TGTGCCAGCAACTTAGCGCTAAATGAAAAACTGTTTTTT. It specifies CASNLALNEKLFF.

This clonotype has more than one count but fewer than ten. The rearrangement uses TRBV11-2 and TRBJ2-7; D uncertain. This CDR3 has 11 amino acids. In germline, CDR1 is SGHAT, CDR2 FQNNGV. Trimming stripped 4 bases from V and 6 bases from J, with 7 bases between. The chain's CDR3 is CASSYGLEQYF. In nucleotides, the CDR3 is TGTGCCAGCAGCTACGGGCTCGAGCAGTACTTC.

The rearrangement uses TRBV7-9 and TRBJ1-4; tentative D call: TRBD1 (5 bases). CDR3 length equals 15 residues. Germline V gene data show CDR1 as SEHNR and CDR2 as FQNEAQ (reference sequence). Trimming removed 2 bases from V and 8 bases from J, with 15 bases in between. The CDR3 is CASSLYSGAGEKLFF. CDR3 sequence (DNA): TGTGCCAGCAGCTTATACTCTGGGGCCGGGGAAAAACTGTTTTTT.